One and the same sample provided the 28 T cell receptor beta chains below, sequenced in a study of Ad26.COV2.S vaccination and SARS-CoV-2 variants. Treatment noted: roughly 20 received Ad26.COV2.S at low or high dose, single or two shots; 5 received placebo; per-sample allocation not given. On day 63 after the first injection, vaccine and placebo recipients gave samples. The assay was immunoSEQ multiplex PCR, and TCRdb's table has in-frame clones only and misses some. The sample has hundreds of thousands of clones; 89% are singletons. The sequencing here drew on peripheral blood, taken in a trial of Ad26.COV2.S vaccine versus placebo. All receptors come from a person aged 18-60 years who received the Ad26.COV2.S COVID-19 vaccine or a placebo.

V and J are TRBV24-1 and TRBJ1-2, with D possibly matching TRBD1 (5 bases). The V end lost 4 bases, the J end lost 6 bases, and 17 bases lay between the germline ends. The CDR3 has 15 amino acids. Germline V gives CDR1 KGHDR, CDR2 SFDVKD. CDR3 nucleotide sequence: TGTGCCACCAGTGACCCCGGACAATCGACAGATGGCTACACCTTC. Translation gives CATSDPGQSTDGYTF.

V usage is TRBV16 and J usage is TRBJ1-5; 7 nucleotides line up with TRBD1. Germline CDR1 reads KGHSY; CDR2 reads FQNENV. Germline trimming cut 2 bases from V and 0 bases from J; bases unmatched to any gene: 10. The CDR3 has 18 residues. The CDR3, as DNA: TGTGCCAGCAGCCAAGGGGCAGGGACAGTAGATAGCAATCAGCCCCAGCATTTT. It yields the protein CASSQGAGTVDSNQPQHF. Supplemented by reference TRBV16 and TRBJ1-5, the full variable domain reads GEEVAQTPKHLVRGEGQKAKLYCAPIKGHSYVFWYQQVLKNEFKFLISFQNENVFDETGMPKERFSAKCLPNSPCSLEIQATKLEDSAVYFCASSQGAGTVDSNQPQHFGDGTRLSIL.

Of note for this clone: This CDR3 is also generated by other DNA sequences in the sample. V usage is TRBV6-5 and J usage is TRBJ2-1, with D hard to call. The CDR3 covers 13 residues. The V end lost 2 bases, the J end lost 3 bases, and 5 bases lay between the germline ends. Germline values: CDR1 MNHEY, CDR2 SVGAGI. The CDR3 region has the DNA TGTGCCAGCAGTTACGACGGCTACAATGAGCAGTTCTTC. This encodes CASSYDGYNEQFF.

V and J are TRBV30 and TRBJ1-6; the match to TRBD1 covers 8 bases. CDR3 length equals 18 residues. V was clipped by 0 bases and J by 0 bases; unmatched bases: 7. Looked up from germline, CDR1 is GTSNPN and CDR2 is SVGIG (reference sequence). The CDR3 region has the DNA TGTGCCTGGAGTGTTGACAGGGGACAAAGCTCCTATAATTCACCCCTCCACTTT. Its protein product is CAWSVDRGQSSYNSPLHF.

This chain links TRBV7-2 with TRBJ2-5; 8 bases line up with TRBD1. CDR3 length: 15 residues. V lost 3 bases and J lost 4; bases outside the gene matches: 7. Germline-derived CDR1 and CDR2 are SGHTA and FQGNSA. CDR3 DNA: TGTGCCAGCAGCTTCAATCAGGGGGCCCTAGAGACCCAGTACTTC. It encodes CASSFNQGALETQYF.

This rearrangement joins TRBV27 to TRBJ2-1; no clear D. The V gene's germline CDR1 is MNHEY and CDR2 SMNVEV (reference sequence). This CDR3 has 14 residues. V gave up 7 bases and J gave up 0 bases, with 10 bases separating them. CDR3 loop: CASMGLGSYNEQFF. CDR3 DNA: TGTGCCAGCATGGGCCTCGGCTCCTACAATGAGCAGTTCTTC.

The rearrangement uses TRBV5-5 and TRBJ2-4; unclear D gene. This CDR3 is built from 16 residues. Germline V lookup: CDR1 SGHKS, CDR2 YYEKEE (reference sequence). The V and J ends lost 4 bases and 0 bases respectively, with 14 bases between them. The DNA of the CDR3 is TGTGCCAGCAGCGCTCATTCTCCAGGAGCCAAAAACATTCAGTACTTC. This sequence encodes CASSAHSPGAKNIQYF.

The J gene is TRBJ2-5, the V gene TRBV7-9; TRBD2 agrees at 16 bases. This CDR3 has 16 amino acids. V was pared by 5 bases and J by 5 bases, with 5 bases of the junction left unmatched. From germline, CDR1 is SEHNR and CDR2 FQNEAQ (reference sequence). In DNA form, the CDR3 reads TGTGCCAGCAGCGAGGGACTAGCGGGGGGGCCGGAGACCCAGTACTTC. This gives the protein CASSEGLAGGPETQYF.

The genes are TRBV19 and TRBJ2-3; the D gene is possibly TRBD2 (7 bases). Germline assignment: CDR1 LNHDA and CDR2 SQIVND (reference sequence). V lost 6 bases and J lost 6, with 28 bases in between. The CDR3 sequence is 18 residues long. The CDR3: CASRKGVGRGPQQDTQYF. The DNA of the CDR3 is TGTGCCAGTAGAAAGGGCGTGGGGCGGGGGCCTCAACAGGATACGCAGTATTTT.

The gene calls are TRBV6-5 and TRBJ1-1; no firm D call. The CDR3 contains 15 residues. Germline values: CDR1 MNHEY, CDR2 SVGAGI. Trimming pared 0 bases from V and 0 bases from J, leaving 8 bases between. The CDR3 nucleotides read TGTGCCAGCAGTTACTCGCTGACCATGAACACTGAAGCTTTCTTT. This translates into CASSYSLTMNTEAFF.

The DNA of the CDR3 is TGTGCCAGCAGCTCCTTATCACAGGGAATCGGGGAGCTGTTTTTT. As protein: CASSSLSQGIGELFF. The V gene is TRBV7-9, the J gene TRBJ2-2, with a weak D call TRBD1 (6 bases). The CDR3 is 15 residues long. Deletions cut 4 bases from V and 7 bases from J, with 16 bases between. From germline, CDR1 is SEHNR and CDR2 FQNEAQ (reference sequence).

This clone has a single count. The J gene is TRBJ2-1, the V gene TRBV11-2, with 14 positions matching TRBD2. Germline V lookup: CDR1 SGHAT, CDR2 FQNNGV. Trimming took 5 bases from V and 6 from J; bases not matched to a gene: 3. The CDR3 loop spans 15 amino acids. This CDR3 is CASSRLAGGSNEQFF. CDR3 bases: TGTGCCAGCAGCCGACTAGCGGGAGGGTCCAATGAGCAGTTCTTC.

Concerning this clone: Other DNA sequences in the sample encode the same CDR3. The genes are TRBV6-5 and TRBJ1-5; possibly TRBD1 for D (5 bases). The CDR3 length is 14 residues. V gave up 5 bases and J gave up 2 bases, with 10 bases separating them. CDR1 and CDR2 (germline): MNHEY, SVGAGI. CDR3 in DNA: TGTGCCAGCAGTATGGGGGGGGGCAATCAGCCCCAGCATTTT. Translation: CASSMGGGNQPQHF.

The sample holds a few counts of this clone. The chain employs TRBV4-2 and TRBJ1-6; D not resolved. V was clipped by 0 bases and J by 9 bases, with 6 bases between them. This CDR3 has 13 residues. Germline assignment: CDR1 LGHNA and CDR2 YNFKEQ. The CDR3: CASSQDGFSPLHF. For the CDR3, the DNA is TGTGCCAGCAGCCAAGATGGATTTTCACCCCTCCACTTT.

This chain connects TRBV3-1 (or the pseudogene TRBV3-2) to TRBJ2-4; D perhaps matches TRBD1 (6 bases). Germline V gene sequence: CDR1 LGHDT, CDR2 YNNKEL (reference sequence). This CDR3 has 16 residues. Deletions cut 5 bases from V and 1 base from J, with 15 bases between. The CDR3 region is CASSARGTLAKNIQYF. DNA of the CDR3: TGTGCCAGCAGCGCCAGGGGTACTTTGGCCAAAAACATTCAGTACTTC.

This rearrangement joins TRBV30 to TRBJ2-4, with D tentatively TRBD2 (5 bases). V was trimmed by 0 bases and J by 10 bases, leaving 13 bases between them. Per the germline V gene, CDR1 is GTSNPN and CDR2 is SVGIG (reference sequence). CDR3 length: 13 residues. CDR3 region: CAWSVDTPGIQYF. The CDR3 DNA reads TGTGCCTGGAGTGTAGACACGCCGGGGATTCAGTACTTC.

The V call is TRBV11-2, the J call TRBJ2-7, with D perhaps matching TRBD1 (5 bases). The CDR3 is 15 amino acids. Germline CDR1 is SGHAT and CDR2 is FQNNGV. V was clipped by 3 bases and J by 0 bases, with 12 bases between them. CDR3 sequence reads: CASSFMGQISYEQYF. The CDR3 DNA is TGTGCCAGCAGCTTCATGGGGCAGATCTCCTACGAGCAGTACTTC. The complete variable domain, with remaining parts taken from reference TRBV11-2 and TRBJ2-7, reads EAGVAQSPRYKIIEKRQSVAFWCNPISGHATLYWYQQILGQGPKLLIQFQNNGVVDDSQLPKDRFSAERLKGVDSTLKIQPAKLEDSAVYLCASSFMGQISYEQYFGPGTRLTVT.

The gene calls are TRBV3-1 (or the pseudogene TRBV3-2) and TRBJ1-1; 8 nucleotides align to TRBD1. The CDR3 sequence is 16 residues long. With 1 base clipped from V and 1 base from J, the junction kept 5 bases outside the gene matches. Germline V gene sequence: CDR1 LGHDT, CDR2 YNNKEL (reference sequence). The CDR3 DNA is TGTGCCAGCAGCCAAGGGGGGACAGGCCGGAACACTGAAGCTTTCTTT. It specifies CASSQGGTGRNTEAFF.

This rearrangement joins TRBV30 to TRBJ1-5; tentatively, D is TRBD1 (5 bases). Trimming cost V 2 bases and J 5 bases, with 10 bases left between them. Germline values: CDR1 GTSNPN, CDR2 SVGIG (reference sequence). CDR3 length equals 13 residues. The CDR3 protein is CAWSLTEDQPQHF. The CDR3 DNA is TGTGCCTGGAGTTTGACAGAAGATCAGCCCCAGCATTTT.

This clone has a handful of counts. CDR3 sequence: CASQRRSSGNTIYF. CDR3 nucleotide sequence: TGTGCCAGCCAAAGACGGAGCTCTGGAAACACCATATATTTT. The V and J genes are TRBV6-5 and TRBJ1-3, with D uncertain. Germline CDR1 and CDR2: MNHEY and SVGAGI. This CDR3 has 14 residues. Trimming took off 8 bases at V and 0 bases at J, with 11 bases between the two ends.

The CDR3 region has the DNA TGTGCCAGCAGCTTAGATATAGGGGGACAGGGGGCTTGGGAGCAGTTCTTC. Amino acid sequence: CASSLDIGGQGAWEQFF. This chain links TRBV7-6 with TRBJ2-1; TRBD1 agrees at 12 bases. The CDR3 loop spans 17 amino acids. Germline V lookup: CDR1 SGHVS, CDR2 FNYEAQ. The V segment lost 1 base and the J segment 10 bases; nucleotides outside the gene matches: 11.

The chain recombines TRBV6-5 with TRBJ2-7; D may correspond to TRBD1 or TRBD2 (7 bases each). Looked up from germline, CDR1 is MNHEY and CDR2 is SVGAGI. V lost 10 bases to trimming and J lost 4 bases, with 17 bases between them. This CDR3 has 13 amino acids. The CDR3 loop is CATHREGAYEQYF. CDR3 sequence (DNA): TGTGCCACCCACAGGGAGGGGGCTTACGAGCAGTACTTC.

The chain uses TRBV10-3 and TRBJ2-5; D perhaps matches TRBD1 (7 bases). CDR1 is ENHRY and CDR2 is SYGVKD in the germline V gene. The CDR3 totals 15 residues. Trimming pared 3 bases from V and 3 bases from J, leaving 14 bases between. CDR3 nucleotide sequence: TGTGCCATCAGTGACGGCAGGGGGGACGAAGAGACCCAGTACTTC. This sequence encodes CAISDGRGDEETQYF.

This clone was observed a few times. The chain carries TRBV15 and TRBJ1-5; weak D call: TRBD1 (5 bases). This CDR3 comprises 14 residues. The V gene's germline CDR1 is LNHNV and CDR2 YYDKDF (reference sequence). Trimming removed 5 bases at V and 5 bases at J, with 13 bases between. CDR3 protein: CATSAQLTDQPQHF. The CDR3 coding sequence is TGTGCCACCAGCGCGCAGTTGACAGATCAGCCCCAGCATTTT. The complete variable domain, with remaining parts taken from reference TRBV15 and TRBJ1-5, reads DAMVIQNPRYQVTQFGKPVTLSCSQTLNHNVMYWYQQKSSQAPKLLFHYYDKDFNNEADTPDNFQSRRPNTSFCFLDIRSPGLGDTAMYLCATSAQLTDQPQHFGDGTRLSIL.

The CDR3 DNA sequence: TGTGCCAGCAGCGCAGACAGGGTTGGCATTCAGTACTTC. This encodes CASSADRVGIQYF. The chain links TRBV11-3 to TRBJ2-4, with 7 bases fitting TRBD1. The CDR3 is 13 amino acids. Germline V lookup: CDR1 SGHNT, CDR2 YENEEA. Trimming removed 5 bases from V and 9 bases from J; junction bases left unmatched: 7. Variable domain in full (rest from reference TRBV11-3 and TRBJ2-4): EAGVVQSPRYKIIEKKQPVAFWCNPISGHNTLYWYLQNLGQGPELLIRYENEEAVDDSQLPKDRFSAERLKGVDSTLKIQPAELGDSAVYLCASSADRVGIQYFGAGTRLSVL.

The chain is built from TRBV6-6 and TRBJ1-4; D not resolved. The CDR3 has 14 amino acids. Germline lookup yields CDR1 MNHNY and CDR2 SVGAGI (reference sequence). The ends were cut back, 2 bases at V and 4 bases at J, with 8 bases in the middle. CDR3 nucleotide sequence: TGTGCCAGCAGTTACATGCAGATTAATGAAAAACTGTTTTTT. Translated, it gives CASSYMQINEKLFF.

The V call is TRBV5-1, the J call TRBJ2-5, with TRBD1 matching 10 bases. This CDR3 region has 15 residues. The germline gives CDR1 SGHRS, CDR2 YFSETQ. Germline trimming cut 0 bases from V and 6 bases from J; bases unmatched to any gene: 5. The CDR3 protein is CASSLAGTGVQTQYF. CDR3 sequence (DNA): TGCGCCAGCAGCTTGGCCGGGACAGGGGTACAGACCCAGTACTTC. Full variable domain (rest looked up from reference TRBV5-1 and TRBJ2-5): KAGVTQTPRYLIKTRGQQVTLSCSPISGHRSVSWYQQTPGQGLQFLFEYFSETQRNKGNFPGRFSGRQFSNSRSEMNVSTLELGDSALYLCASSLAGTGVQTQYFGPGTRLLVL.

J is TRBJ2-1 and V is TRBV27; 10 bases line up with TRBD2. This CDR3 is built from 14 residues. The germline V gene has CDR1 MNHEY and CDR2 SMNVEV (reference sequence). The V and J ends lost 6 bases and 12 bases, in that order; junction bases with no gene match: 11. In DNA, the CDR3 is TGTGCCAGCAGCCACTTGACTAGCGGGCCCGGGCAGTTCTTC. Its translation is CASSHLTSGPGQFF.